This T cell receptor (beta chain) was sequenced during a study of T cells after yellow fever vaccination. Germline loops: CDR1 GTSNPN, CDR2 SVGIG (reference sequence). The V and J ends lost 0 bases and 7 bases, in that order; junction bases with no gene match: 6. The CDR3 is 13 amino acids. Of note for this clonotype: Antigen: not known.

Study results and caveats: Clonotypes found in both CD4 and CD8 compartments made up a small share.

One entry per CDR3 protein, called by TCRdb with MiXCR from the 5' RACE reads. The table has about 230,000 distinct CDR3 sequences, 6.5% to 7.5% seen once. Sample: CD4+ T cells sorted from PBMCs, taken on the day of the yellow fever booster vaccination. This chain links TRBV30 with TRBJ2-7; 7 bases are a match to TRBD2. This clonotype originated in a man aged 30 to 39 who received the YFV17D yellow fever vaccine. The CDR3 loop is CAWSVGTGREQYF. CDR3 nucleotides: TGTGCCTGGAGTGTTGGCACCGGGAGGGAGCAGTACTTC.